The following is a T cell receptor (beta chain) sequence with its context. The CDR3 consists of 14 residues. Unmatched junction bases numbered 4, after V lost 3 bases and J lost 4 bases. Germline V gene data show CDR1 as KGHSH and CDR2 as LQKENI. These data originate in a study of blood T cell repertoires in COVID-19. On the study more broadly: Samples taken during acute and convalescent COVID-19 were collected in the United States, Italy and Spain.

Clones were read by immunoSEQ multiplex PCR, and TCRdb kept only the in-frame ones, dropping some. There are 180,000 or so clones in the sample; around 78% occur only once, and approximately 2.9% lies in the top ten. The source material was peripheral blood. V is TRBV18 and J is TRBJ2-7; 9 nucleotides agree with TRBD1. This TCR came from an elderly woman with active or convalescent COVID-19. The DNA for the CDR3 is TGTGCCAGCTCACCTCGACAGGGGGATTACGAGCAGTACTTC. It translates to CASSPRQGDYEQYF.